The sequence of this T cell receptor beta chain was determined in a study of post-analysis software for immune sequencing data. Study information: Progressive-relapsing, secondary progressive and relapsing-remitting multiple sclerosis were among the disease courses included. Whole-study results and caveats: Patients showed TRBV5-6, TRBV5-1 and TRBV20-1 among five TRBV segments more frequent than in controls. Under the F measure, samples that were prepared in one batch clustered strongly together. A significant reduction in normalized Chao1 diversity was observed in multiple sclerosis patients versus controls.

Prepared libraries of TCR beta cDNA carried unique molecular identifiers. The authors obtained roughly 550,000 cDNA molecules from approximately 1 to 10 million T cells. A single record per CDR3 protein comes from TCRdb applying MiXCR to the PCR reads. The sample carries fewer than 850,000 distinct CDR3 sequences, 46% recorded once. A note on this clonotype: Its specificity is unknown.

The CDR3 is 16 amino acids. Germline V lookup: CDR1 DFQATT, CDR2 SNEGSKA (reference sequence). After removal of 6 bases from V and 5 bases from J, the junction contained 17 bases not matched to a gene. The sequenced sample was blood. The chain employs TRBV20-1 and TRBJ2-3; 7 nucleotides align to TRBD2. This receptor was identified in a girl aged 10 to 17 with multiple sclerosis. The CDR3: CSANAVLPSGGDTQYF. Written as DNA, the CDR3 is TGCAGTGCCAATGCCGTACTCCCTAGCGGTGGAGATACGCAGTATTTT.